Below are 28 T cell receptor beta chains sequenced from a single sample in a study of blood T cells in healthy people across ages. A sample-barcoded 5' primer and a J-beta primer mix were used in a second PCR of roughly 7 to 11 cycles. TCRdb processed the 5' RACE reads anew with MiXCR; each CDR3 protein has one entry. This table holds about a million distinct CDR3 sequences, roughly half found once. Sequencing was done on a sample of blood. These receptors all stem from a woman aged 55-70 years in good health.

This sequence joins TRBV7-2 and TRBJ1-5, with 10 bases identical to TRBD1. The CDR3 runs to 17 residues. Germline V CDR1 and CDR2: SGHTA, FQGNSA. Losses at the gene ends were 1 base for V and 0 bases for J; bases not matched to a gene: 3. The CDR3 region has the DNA TGTGCCAGCAGCTTAGGCGACAGGGGGCATAGCAATCAGCCCCAGCATTTT. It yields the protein CASSLGDRGHSNQPQHF.

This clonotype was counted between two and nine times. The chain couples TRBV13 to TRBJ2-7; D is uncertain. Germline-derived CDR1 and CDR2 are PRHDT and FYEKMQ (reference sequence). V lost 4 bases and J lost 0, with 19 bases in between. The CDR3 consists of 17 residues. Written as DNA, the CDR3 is TGTGCCAGCAGCTCCCGTGATGGTGGCGCCCCCTCCTACGAGCAGTACTTC. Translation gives CASSSRDGGAPSYEQYF. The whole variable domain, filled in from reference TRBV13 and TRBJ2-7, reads AAGVIQSPRHLIKEKRETATLKCYPIPRHDTVYWYQQGPGQDPQFLISFYEKMQSDKGSIPDRFSAQQFSDYHSELNMSSLELGDSALYFCASSSRDGGAPSYEQYFGPGTRLTVT.

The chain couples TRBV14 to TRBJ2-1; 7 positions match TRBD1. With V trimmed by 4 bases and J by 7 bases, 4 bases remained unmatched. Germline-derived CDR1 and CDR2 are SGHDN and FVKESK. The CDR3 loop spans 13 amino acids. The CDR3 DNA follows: TGTGCCAGCAGCCGATTACAGGGGAATGAGCAGTTCTTC. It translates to CASSRLQGNEQFF.

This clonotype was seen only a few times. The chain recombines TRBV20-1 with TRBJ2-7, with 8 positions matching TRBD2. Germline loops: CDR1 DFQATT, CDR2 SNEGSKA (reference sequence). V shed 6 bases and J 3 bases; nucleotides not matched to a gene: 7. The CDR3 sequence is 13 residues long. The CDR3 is CSASGSNDYEQYF. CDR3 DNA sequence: TGCAGTGCCAGCGGGAGTAATGACTACGAGCAGTACTTC.

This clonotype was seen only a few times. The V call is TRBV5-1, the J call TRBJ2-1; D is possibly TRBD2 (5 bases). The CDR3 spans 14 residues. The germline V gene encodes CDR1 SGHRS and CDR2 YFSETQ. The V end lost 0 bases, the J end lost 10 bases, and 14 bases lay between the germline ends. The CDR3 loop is CASSLGDRGWEQFF. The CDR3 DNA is TGCGCCAGCAGCTTGGGCGACCGCGGGTGGGAGCAGTTCTTC.

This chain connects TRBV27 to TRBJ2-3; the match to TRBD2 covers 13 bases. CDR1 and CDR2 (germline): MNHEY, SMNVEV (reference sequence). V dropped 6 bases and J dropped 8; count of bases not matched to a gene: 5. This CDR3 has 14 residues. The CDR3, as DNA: TGTGCCAGCAGCGGACTAGCGGGAGTGGGTACGCAGTATTTT. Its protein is CASSGLAGVGTQYF.

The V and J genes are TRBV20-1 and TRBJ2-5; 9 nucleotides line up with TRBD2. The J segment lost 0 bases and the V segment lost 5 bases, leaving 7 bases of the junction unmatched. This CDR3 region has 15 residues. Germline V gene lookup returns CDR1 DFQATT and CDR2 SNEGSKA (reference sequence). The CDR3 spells CSAGRTSADQETQYF. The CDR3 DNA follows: TGCAGTGCTGGGCGGACTAGCGCCGACCAAGAGACCCAGTACTTC.

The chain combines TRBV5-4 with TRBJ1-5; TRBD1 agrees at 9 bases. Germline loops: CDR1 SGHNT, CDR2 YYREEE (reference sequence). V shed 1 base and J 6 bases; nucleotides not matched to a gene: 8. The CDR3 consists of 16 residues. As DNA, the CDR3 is TGTGCCAGCAGCTTGACCGGGACAGGGCGGGTTCAGCCCCAGCATTTT. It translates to CASSLTGTGRVQPQHF. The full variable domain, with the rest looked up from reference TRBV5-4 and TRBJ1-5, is ETGVTQSPTHLIKTRGQQVTLRCSSQSGHNTVSWYQQALGQGPQFIFQYYREEENGRGNFPPRFSGLQFPNYSSELNVNALELDDSALYLCASSLTGTGRVQPQHFGDGTRLSIL.

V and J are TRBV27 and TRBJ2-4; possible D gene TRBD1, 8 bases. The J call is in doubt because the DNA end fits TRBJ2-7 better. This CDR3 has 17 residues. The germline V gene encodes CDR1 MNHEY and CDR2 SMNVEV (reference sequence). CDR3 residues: CASSTRGGPGGRAEQYF. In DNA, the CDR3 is TGTGCCAGCAGCACAAGGGGGGGACCAGGGGGCCGAGCCGAGCAGTACTTC.

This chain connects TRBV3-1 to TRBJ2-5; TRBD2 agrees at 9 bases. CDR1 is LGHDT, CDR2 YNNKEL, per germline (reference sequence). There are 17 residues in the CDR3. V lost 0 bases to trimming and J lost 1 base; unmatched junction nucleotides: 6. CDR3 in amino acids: CASSQDWASGVQETQYF. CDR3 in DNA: TGTGCCAGCAGCCAAGATTGGGCTAGCGGGGTCCAAGAGACCCAGTACTTC.

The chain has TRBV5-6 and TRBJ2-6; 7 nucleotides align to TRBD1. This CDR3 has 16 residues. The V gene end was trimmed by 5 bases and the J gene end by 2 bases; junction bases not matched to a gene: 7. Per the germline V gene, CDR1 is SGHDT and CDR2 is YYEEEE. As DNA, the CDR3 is TGTGCCAGCAGTTCCTACAGGGGTGCTGGGGCCAACGTCCTGACTTTC. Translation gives CASSSYRGAGANVLTF.

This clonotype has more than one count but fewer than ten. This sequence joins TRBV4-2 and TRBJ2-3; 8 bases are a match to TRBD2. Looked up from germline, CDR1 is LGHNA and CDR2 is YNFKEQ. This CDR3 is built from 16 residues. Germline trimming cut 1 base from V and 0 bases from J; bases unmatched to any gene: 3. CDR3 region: CASSQALAESTDTQYF. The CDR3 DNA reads TGTGCCAGCAGCCAAGCACTAGCGGAGAGCACAGATACGCAGTATTTT.

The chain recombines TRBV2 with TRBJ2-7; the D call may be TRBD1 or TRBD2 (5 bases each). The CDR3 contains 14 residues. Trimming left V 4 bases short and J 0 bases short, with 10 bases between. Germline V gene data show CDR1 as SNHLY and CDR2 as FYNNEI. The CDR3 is CASSGPGPSYEQYF. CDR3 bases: TGTGCCAGCAGTGGGCCGGGGCCCTCCTACGAGCAGTACTTC.

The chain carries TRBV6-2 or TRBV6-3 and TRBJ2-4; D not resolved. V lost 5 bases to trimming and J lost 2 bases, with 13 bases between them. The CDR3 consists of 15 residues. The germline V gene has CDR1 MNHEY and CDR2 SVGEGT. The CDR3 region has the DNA TGTGCCAGCAGTAGAGCAGACGTATCCAAAAACATTCAGTACTTC. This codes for CASSRADVSKNIQYF.

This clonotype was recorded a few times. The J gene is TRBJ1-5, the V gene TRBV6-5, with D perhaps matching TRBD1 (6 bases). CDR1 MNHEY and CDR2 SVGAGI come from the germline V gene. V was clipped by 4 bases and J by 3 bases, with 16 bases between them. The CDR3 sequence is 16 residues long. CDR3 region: CASSSAGEGINQPQHF. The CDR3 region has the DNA TGTGCCAGCAGTTCCGCAGGGGAGGGGATCAATCAGCCCCAGCATTTT.

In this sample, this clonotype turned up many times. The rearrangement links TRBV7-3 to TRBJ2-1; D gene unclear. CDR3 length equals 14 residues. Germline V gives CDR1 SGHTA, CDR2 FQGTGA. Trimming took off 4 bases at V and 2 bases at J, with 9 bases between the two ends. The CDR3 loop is CASSSGLPYNEQFF. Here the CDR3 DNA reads TGTGCCAGCAGCTCTGGGCTGCCCTACAATGAGCAGTTCTTC. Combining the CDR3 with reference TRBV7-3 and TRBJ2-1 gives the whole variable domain GAGVSQTPSNKVTEKGKYVELRCDPISGHTALYWYRQSLGQGPEFLIYFQGTGAADDSGLPNDRFFAVRPEGSVSTLKIQRTERGDSAVYLCASSSGLPYNEQFFGPGTRLTVL.

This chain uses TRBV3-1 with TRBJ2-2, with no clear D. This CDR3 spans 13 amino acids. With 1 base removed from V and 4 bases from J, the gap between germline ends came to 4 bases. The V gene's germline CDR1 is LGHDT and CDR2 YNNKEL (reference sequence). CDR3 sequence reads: CASSQVSTGELFF. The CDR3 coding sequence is TGTGCCAGCAGCCAAGTCTCCACCGGGGAGCTGTTTTTT.

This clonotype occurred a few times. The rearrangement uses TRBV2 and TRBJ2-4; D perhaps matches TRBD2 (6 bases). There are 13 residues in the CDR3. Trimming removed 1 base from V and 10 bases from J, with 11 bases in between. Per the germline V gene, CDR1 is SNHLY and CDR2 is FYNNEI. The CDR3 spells CASSEDRREIQYF. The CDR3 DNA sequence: TGTGCCAGCAGTGAAGACAGACGGGAGATTCAGTACTTC. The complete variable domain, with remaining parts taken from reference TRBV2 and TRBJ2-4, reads EPEVTQTPSHQVTQMGQEVILRCVPISNHLYFYWYRQILGQKVEFLVSFYNNEISEKSEIFDDQFSVERPDGSNFTLKIRSTKLEDSAMYFCASSEDRREIQYFGAGTRLSVL.

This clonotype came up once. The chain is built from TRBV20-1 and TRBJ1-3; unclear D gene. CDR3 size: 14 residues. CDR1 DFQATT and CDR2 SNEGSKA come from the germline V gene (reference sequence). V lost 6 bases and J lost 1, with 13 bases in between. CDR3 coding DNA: TGCAGTGCCAAGCGAAGGGAGTCTGGAAACACCATATATTTT. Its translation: CSAKRRESGNTIYF.

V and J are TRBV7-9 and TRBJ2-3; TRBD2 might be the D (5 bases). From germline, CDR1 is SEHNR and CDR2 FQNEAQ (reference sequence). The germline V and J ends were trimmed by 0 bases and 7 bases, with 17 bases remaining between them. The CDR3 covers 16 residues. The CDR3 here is CASSLAGRAGANTQYF. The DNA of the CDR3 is TGTGCCAGCAGCTTAGCCGGGCGCGCGGGCGCGAATACGCAGTATTTT.

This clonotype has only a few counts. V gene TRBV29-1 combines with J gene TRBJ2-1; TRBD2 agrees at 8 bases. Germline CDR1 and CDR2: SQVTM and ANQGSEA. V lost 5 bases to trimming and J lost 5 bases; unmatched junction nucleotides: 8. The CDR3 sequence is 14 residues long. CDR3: CSVWAGGANNEQFF. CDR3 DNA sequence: TGCAGCGTTTGGGCCGGGGGGGCTAACAATGAGCAGTTCTTC.

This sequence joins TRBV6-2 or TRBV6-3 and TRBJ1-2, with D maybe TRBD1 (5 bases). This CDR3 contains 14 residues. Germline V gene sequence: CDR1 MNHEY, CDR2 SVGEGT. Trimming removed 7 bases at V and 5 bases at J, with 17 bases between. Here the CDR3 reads CASTITGRGYGYTF. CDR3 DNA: TGTGCCAGCACCATCACGGGGCGCGGGTATGGCTACACCTTC.

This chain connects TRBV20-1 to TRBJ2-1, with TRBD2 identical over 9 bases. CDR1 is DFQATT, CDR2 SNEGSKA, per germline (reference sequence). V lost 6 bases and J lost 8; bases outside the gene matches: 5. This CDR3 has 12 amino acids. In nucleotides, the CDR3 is TGCAGTGCCCAACGCGGGGGGGATGAGCAGTTCTTC. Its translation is CSAQRGGDEQFF.

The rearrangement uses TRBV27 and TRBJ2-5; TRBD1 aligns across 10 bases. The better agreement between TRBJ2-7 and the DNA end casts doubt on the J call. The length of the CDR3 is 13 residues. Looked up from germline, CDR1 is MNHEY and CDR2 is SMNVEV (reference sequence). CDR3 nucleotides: TGTGCCAGCAAAGGGGGACAGGGGTACGAGCAGTACTTC. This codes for CASKGGQGYEQYF.

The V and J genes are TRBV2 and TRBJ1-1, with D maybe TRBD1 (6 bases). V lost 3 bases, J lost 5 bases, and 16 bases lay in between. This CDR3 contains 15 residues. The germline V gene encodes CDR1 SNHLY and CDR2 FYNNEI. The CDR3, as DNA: TGTGCCAGCAGTGAGTTTTCTGGGGGCTGGACTGAAGCTTTCTTT. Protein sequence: CASSEFSGGWTEAFF.

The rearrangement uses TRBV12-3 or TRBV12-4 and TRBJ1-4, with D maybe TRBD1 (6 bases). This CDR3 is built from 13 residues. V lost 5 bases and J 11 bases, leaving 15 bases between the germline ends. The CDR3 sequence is CASSLGHLEKLFF. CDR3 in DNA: TGTGCCAGCAGTCTGGGACATCTCGAGAAACTGTTTTTT.

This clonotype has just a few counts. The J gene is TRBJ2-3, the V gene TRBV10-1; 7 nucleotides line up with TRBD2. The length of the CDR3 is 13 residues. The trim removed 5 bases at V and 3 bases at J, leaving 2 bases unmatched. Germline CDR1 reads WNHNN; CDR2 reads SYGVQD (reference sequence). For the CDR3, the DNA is TGCGCCAGCAGTTCTAGCGGTACAGATACGCAGTATTTT. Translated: CASSSSGTDTQYF.

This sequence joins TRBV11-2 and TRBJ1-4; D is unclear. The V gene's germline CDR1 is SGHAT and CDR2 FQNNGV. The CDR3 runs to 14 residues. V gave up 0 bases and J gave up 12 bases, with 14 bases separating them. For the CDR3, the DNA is TGTGCCAGCAGCTTAGACGTCGTATCCGGAGAACTGTTTTTT. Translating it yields CASSLDVVSGELFF.